These 28 T cell receptor beta chains came from one sample sequenced in a study of control samples from healthy donors and cancer patients. Generated by immunoSEQ multiplex PCR, the TCRdb table keeps only in-frame clones and is missing some. This sample carries roughly 60,000 clones, 94% of them seen once, and the ten largest clones take approximately 4.3%. What was sequenced was blood. These receptors were obtained from a man younger than 45 in good health.

The chain joins TRBV30 to TRBJ1-1; 7 bases map to TRBD1. Germline values: CDR1 GTSNPN, CDR2 SVGIG (reference sequence). With 3 bases clipped from V and 3 bases from J, the junction kept 4 bases outside the gene matches. There are 13 residues in the CDR3. In nucleotides, the CDR3 is TGTGCCTGGAGCACCGGACAGGACACTGAAGCTTTCTTT. Translated, it gives CAWSTGQDTEAFF.

The V and J genes are TRBV18 and TRBJ1-3; the match to TRBD1 covers 10 bases. The CDR3 sequence is 18 residues long. CDR1 is KGHSH and CDR2 is LQKENI in the germline V gene. Losses at the gene ends were 3 bases for V and 3 bases for J; bases not matched to a gene: 11. For the CDR3, the DNA is TGTGCCAGCTCACCCTCCGACAGGGGGCGCTCTAATGGAAACACCATATATTTT. It translates to CASSPSDRGRSNGNTIYF. Full variable domain (rest looked up from reference TRBV18 and TRBJ1-3): NAGVMQNPRHLVRRRGQEARLRCSPMKGHSHVYWYRQLPEEGLKFMVYLQKENIIDESGMPKERFSAEFPKEGPSILRIQQVVRGDSAAYFCASSPSDRGRSNGNTIYFGEGSWLTVV.

This chain's CDR3 is CASSIGRNTEAFF. CDR3 bases: TGTGCCAGTAGTATAGGGAGAAACACTGAAGCTTTCTTT. The chain links TRBV19 to TRBJ1-1; D gene ambiguous. The CDR3 has 13 amino acids. Germline CDR1 and CDR2: LNHDA and SQIVND (reference sequence). Trimming left V 1 base short and J 2 bases short, with 5 bases between.

The rearrangement links TRBV19 to TRBJ1-6; TRBD1 matches at 7 bases. Germline V gene sequence: CDR1 LNHDA, CDR2 SQIVND (reference sequence). V dropped 7 bases and J dropped 10; count of bases not matched to a gene: 13. The CDR3 is made up of 15 amino acids. The CDR3 sequence is CASTPTGSFQSPLHF. CDR3 sequence (DNA): TGTGCCAGTACCCCGACAGGGTCGTTCCAGTCACCCCTCCACTTT.

The V gene is TRBV7-9, the J gene TRBJ2-1; 12 bases map to TRBD2. Unmatched junction bases numbered 7, after V lost 6 bases and J lost 7 bases. Germline assignment: CDR1 SEHNR and CDR2 FQNEAQ (reference sequence). The CDR3 has 15 amino acids. Here the CDR3 reads CASRKTSGSTNEQFF. CDR3 DNA: TGTGCCAGCAGAAAGACTAGCGGGAGTACTAATGAGCAGTTCTTC.

This sequence joins TRBV7-3 and TRBJ2-1, with D unresolved. Per the germline V gene, CDR1 is SGHTA and CDR2 is FQGTGA. V was shortened by 4 bases and J by 5 bases, with 6 bases between the two germline ends. The CDR3 runs 12 residues. The DNA of the CDR3 is TGTGCCAGCAGCTCTGCTGACAATGAGCAGTTCTTC. It specifies CASSSADNEQFF.

The rearrangement links TRBV27 to TRBJ1-6; possible D gene TRBD1, 5 bases. Trimming removed 5 bases at V and 7 bases at J, with 18 bases between. The germline V gene has CDR1 MNHEY and CDR2 SMNVEV (reference sequence). The length of the CDR3 is 16 residues. CDR3 sequence: CASSIEGVETNSPLHF. The DNA for the CDR3 is TGTGCCAGCAGTATCGAAGGGGTGGAAACGAATTCACCCCTCCACTTT.

The gene calls are TRBV6-6 and TRBJ1-1, with D perhaps matching TRBD1 (6 bases). Germline V gene data show CDR1 as MNHNY and CDR2 as SVGAGI (reference sequence). Between the trimmed V and J ends, which lost 10 bases and 5 bases, there was a span of 17 bases. This CDR3 spans 13 amino acids. The CDR3 DNA reads as TGTGCCATCCGGGCCAATCAGGGGACTGAAGCTTTCTTT. Amino acids: CAIRANQGTEAFF.

For this clone: One junction end disagrees with the germline gene, perhaps due to a read error. The sample contains more than one DNA sequence encoding this CDR3. V usage is TRBV27 and J usage is TRBJ1-1, with TRBD1 identical over 7 bases. Germline CDR1 is MNHEY and CDR2 is SMNVEV (reference sequence). The CDR3 has 14 amino acids. The CDR3 sequence is CASSGPGQNTEAFF. As DNA, the CDR3 is TGTGCCAGCAGTGGGCCGGGACAGAACACTGAGGCTTTCTTT.

The chain links TRBV4-1 to TRBJ2-7, with TRBD1 as a possible D gene (5 bases). The CDR3 contains 14 residues. From germline, CDR1 is MGHRA and CDR2 YSYEKL. V was shortened by 0 bases and J by 5 bases, with 11 bases between the two germline ends. CDR3 in amino acids: CASSQDRDFNEQYF. The CDR3 nucleotides are TGCGCCAGCAGCCAAGACAGGGATTTTAACGAGCAGTACTTC.

This clone appeared a single time. The chain couples TRBV2 to TRBJ1-5, with D unclear. This CDR3 is 13 amino acids long. The germline V gene encodes CDR1 SNHLY and CDR2 FYNNEI. V was shortened by 7 bases and J by 0 bases, with 7 bases between the two germline ends. CDR3 DNA: TGTGCCAGCACCTTCCTTAGCAATCAGCCCCAGCATTTT. This gives the protein CASTFLSNQPQHF.

The CDR3 DNA is TGCGCCAGCAGTCAATCAGGAGACTCTGGAAACACCATATATTTT. It encodes CASSQSGDSGNTIYF. This chain joins TRBV23-1 and TRBJ1-3; D uncertain. TRBV23-1 falls under the ORF class, with uncertain function. The CDR3 consists of 15 residues. Trimming removed 0 bases from V and 0 bases from J, with 6 bases in between.

The J gene is TRBJ2-7, the V gene TRBV9; 8 nucleotides match TRBD1. Germline V gene sequence: CDR1 SGDLS, CDR2 YYNGEE. Unmatched junction bases numbered 7, after V lost 6 bases and J lost 5 bases. This CDR3 has 13 residues. The CDR3 coding sequence is TGTGCCAGCACAGGACAGGGAAGACACGAGCAGTACTTC. As protein: CASTGQGRHEQYF.

This chain connects TRBV5-4 to TRBJ2-3, with 9 bases that match TRBD2. V lost 0 bases to trimming and J lost 4 bases; unmatched junction nucleotides: 12. The CDR3 contains 18 residues. The V gene's germline CDR1 is SGHNT and CDR2 YYREEE (reference sequence). CDR3 DNA sequence: TGTGCCAGCAGCTTGGGGGTTGGCGGGGGGGGATCTGCAGATACGCAGTATTTT. Translation gives CASSLGVGGGGSADTQYF.

This sequence joins TRBV27 and TRBJ2-3; 8 bases line up with TRBD2. Germline V lookup: CDR1 MNHEY, CDR2 SMNVEV (reference sequence). CDR3 size: 17 residues. The trim removed 6 bases at V and 4 bases at J, leaving 15 bases unmatched. CDR3 sequence: CASSLMAAGGGPDTQYF. The CDR3 bases are TGTGCCAGCAGCCTAATGGCGGCGGGAGGTGGTCCAGATACGCAGTATTTT.

The gene calls are TRBV9 and TRBJ1-2, with TRBD1 matching over 11 bases. The CDR3 is 14 amino acids. V lost 2 bases and J lost 6; bases outside the gene matches: 3. Germline lookup yields CDR1 SGDLS and CDR2 YYNGEE. The CDR3 loop reads CASSVADRGHGYTF. DNA of the CDR3: TGTGCCAGCAGCGTTGCGGACAGGGGGCATGGCTACACCTTC.

The chain has TRBV6-1 and TRBJ1-2; 8 positions match TRBD1. From germline, CDR1 is MNHNS and CDR2 SASEGT. This CDR3 has 14 amino acids. J lost 7 bases, V lost 2 bases, and 6 bases had no gene match. The CDR3 region is CASSERTGTRGYTF. Written as DNA, the CDR3 is TGTGCCAGCAGTGAAAGGACAGGGACGCGTGGCTACACCTTC.

The chain links TRBV4-1 to TRBJ2-5, with TRBD1 matching 11 bases. Germline V gene data show CDR1 as MGHRA and CDR2 as YSYEKL. The CDR3 extends over 19 amino acids. The V and J ends lost 5 bases and 1 base, in that order; junction bases with no gene match: 15. CDR3 nucleotides: TGCGCCAGCAGCTTTCCACGGACAGGGGGCGGGGGCCCCCAAGAGACCCAGTACTTC. Protein: CASSFPRTGGGGPQETQYF.

This sequence joins TRBV10-1 and TRBJ2-7; no firm D call. Trimming cost V 6 bases and J 0 bases, with 15 bases left between them. The germline CDR1 and CDR2 sequences are WNHNN and SYGVQD (reference sequence). The CDR3 has 15 amino acids. CDR3 coding DNA: TGCGCCAGCAGCGATTCCGACCTGCCCTCCTACGAGCAGTACTTC. Translated: CASSDSDLPSYEQYF.

The chain links TRBV9 to TRBJ1-5; 7 bases are shared with TRBD1. Germline values: CDR1 SGDLS, CDR2 YYNGEE. V trimming: 5 bases; J trimming: 4 bases; junction bases outside the gene matches: 9. The CDR3 covers 15 residues. The CDR3 nucleotides are TGTGCCAGCAGTCTAGGGACAGTGGGTAATCAGCCCCAGCATTTT. It codes for CASSLGTVGNQPQHF.

The V gene is TRBV3-1 (or the pseudogene TRBV3-2), the J gene TRBJ2-1; D remains unclear. Germline V gene lookup returns CDR1 LGHDT and CDR2 YNNKEL (reference sequence). V was clipped by 0 bases and J by 3 bases, with 15 bases between them. This CDR3 has 17 residues. DNA of the CDR3: TGTGCCAGCAGCCAAGATTTAGGTGGGGTGGTCTACAATGAGCAGTTCTTC. This codes for CASSQDLGGVVYNEQFF.

V gene TRBV6-2 or TRBV6-3 combines with J gene TRBJ2-2; D not resolved. V was shortened by 5 bases and J by 4 bases, with 14 bases between the two germline ends. Germline V gene lookup returns CDR1 MNHEY and CDR2 SVGEGT. CDR3 length equals 15 residues. The CDR3 region has the DNA TGTGCCAGCAGTGAGTCGGTCCCGGGCACCGGGGAGCTGTTTTTT. It yields the protein CASSESVPGTGELFF.

The V gene is TRBV28, the J gene TRBJ1-1; the D is unclear. From germline, CDR1 is MDHEN and CDR2 SYDVKM. CDR3 length: 13 amino acids. Trimming left V 3 bases short and J 4 bases short, with 9 bases between. In DNA, the CDR3 is TGTGCCAGCAGTTTTCCGCGGGGCACTGAAGCTTTCTTT. Translated, it gives CASSFPRGTEAFF.

The chain joins TRBV7-6 to TRBJ1-1; D is unclear. In germline, CDR1 is SGHVS, CDR2 FNYEAQ. Trimming stripped 1 base from V and 2 bases from J, with 5 bases between. The CDR3 totals 13 residues. The CDR3 loop reads CASSLEVNTEAFF. The CDR3 DNA follows: TGTGCCAGCAGCTTAGAGGTCAACACTGAAGCTTTCTTT.

The chain recombines TRBV10-3 with TRBJ1-3, with D unclear. This CDR3 is 14 amino acids long. Per germline, CDR1 ENHRY and CDR2 SYGVKD. The V gene lost 5 bases and the J gene lost 2 bases, with 10 bases spanning the gap. The CDR3 DNA reads as TGTGCCATCAGTTTTGGGGAAGCTGGAAACACCATATATTTT. It encodes CAISFGEAGNTIYF.

The J gene is TRBJ2-1, the V gene TRBV6-5; D is unclear. Trimming stripped 5 bases from V and 12 bases from J, with 17 bases between. The CDR3 length is 13 residues. The germline V gene has CDR1 MNHEY and CDR2 SVGAGI. CDR3 nucleotides: TGTGCCAGCAGTCCCAACTCGAGGTTGGTGCAGTTCTTC. It yields the protein CASSPNSRLVQFF.

The chain employs TRBV2 and TRBJ2-3, with a weak D call TRBD1 (5 bases). The CDR3 runs 18 residues. The germline CDR1 and CDR2 sequences are SNHLY and FYNNEI. V dropped 6 bases and J dropped 4 bases, with 26 bases sitting between them. CDR3 DNA: TGTGCCAGCAGCGCCTCTACGTGGGCAGGGTTGGTCCCAGATACGCAGTATTTT. This gives the protein CASSASTWAGLVPDTQYF.

V usage is TRBV19 and J usage is TRBJ1-6; perhaps TRBD1 as D (6 bases). The germline gives CDR1 LNHDA, CDR2 SQIVND (reference sequence). CDR3 length: 15 amino acids. The V end lost 5 bases, the J end lost 10 bases, and 18 bases lay between the germline ends. CDR3 region: CASSLQGPTGSPLHF. The CDR3 DNA sequence: TGTGCCAGTAGTCTTCAGGGGCCAACGGGCTCACCCCTCCACTTT. Full variable domain (missing parts from reference TRBV19 and TRBJ1-6): DGGITQSPKYLFRKEGQNVTLSCEQNLNHDAMYWYRQDPGQGLRLIYYSQIVNDFQKGDIAEGYSVSREKKESFPLTVTSAQKNPTAFYLCASSLQGPTGSPLHFGNGTRLTVT.